The 10 T cell receptor beta chains listed next were all sequenced from one sample in a study of blood T cell repertoires in COVID-19. Here immunoSEQ multiplex PCR was the method, and the copy in TCRdb shows in-frame clones only, minus some. The repertoire holds about 250,000 clones, with approximately 82% as singletons. The sequenced material came from peripheral blood. All receptors come from a man older than 75 with acute or convalescent COVID-19.

This clone came up once. V gene TRBV19 combines with J gene TRBJ2-1; TRBD1 agrees at 10 bases. From germline, CDR1 is LNHDA and CDR2 SQIVND (reference sequence). V shed 4 bases, J shed 6 bases, and the junction held 9 bases outside the gene matches. This CDR3 region has 16 residues. CDR3 bases: TGTGCCAGTAGTAACGCCGGGACAGGGGCGATCAATGAGCAGTTCTTC. Its translation is CASSNAGTGAINEQFF.

The chain uses TRBV5-6 and TRBJ2-2, with 10 bases identical to TRBD1. The CDR3 has 16 residues. V gave up 7 bases and J gave up 3 bases; unmatched junction bases: 9. Germline V gene sequence: CDR1 SGHDT, CDR2 YYEEEE. As DNA, the CDR3 is TGTGCCAGCGGACTAGGGACAGGGGCCGACACCGGGGAGCTGTTTTTT. Amino acids: CASGLGTGADTGELFF.

The chain employs TRBV7-2 and TRBJ2-5, with 7 bases that match TRBD1. The germline gives CDR1 SGHTA, CDR2 FQGNSA. The CDR3 runs to 15 residues. The V segment lost 3 bases and the J segment 2 bases; nucleotides outside the gene matches: 6. DNA for the CDR3: TGTGCCAGCAGCTTGAGGGGGCGCCGACAAGAGACCCAGTACTTC. Amino acids: CASSLRGRRQETQYF.

V gene TRBV18 combines with J gene TRBJ2-7, with 7 nucleotides matching TRBD2. Per germline, CDR1 KGHSH and CDR2 LQKENI. The CDR3 consists of 15 residues. The V and J ends lost 2 bases and 7 bases, in that order; junction bases with no gene match: 11. The CDR3 sequence: CASSPIGQGEGEQYF. The CDR3, as DNA: TGTGCCAGCTCACCAATTGGTCAAGGGGAGGGTGAGCAGTACTTC. The whole variable domain, remainder taken from reference TRBV18 and TRBJ2-7, is NAGVMQNPRHLVRRRGQEARLRCSPMKGHSHVYWYRQLPEEGLKFMVYLQKENIIDESGMPKERFSAEFPKEGPSILRIQQVVRGDSAAYFCASSPIGQGEGEQYFGPGTRLTVT.

The sample holds one count of this clone. J is TRBJ2-1 and V is TRBV9; D unresolved. The CDR3 covers 12 residues. The germline V gene has CDR1 SGDLS and CDR2 YYNGEE. Trimming shortened V by 0 bases and J by 6 bases, and 4 bases separated the two germline ends. The CDR3 here is CASSVGPNEQFF. The CDR3 DNA sequence: TGTGCCAGCAGCGTAGGGCCCAATGAGCAGTTCTTC.

The chain combines TRBV13 with TRBJ1-1; tentative D call: TRBD1 (5 bases). Germline V lookup: CDR1 PRHDT, CDR2 FYEKMQ (reference sequence). V was clipped by 5 bases and J by 0 bases, with 10 bases between them. This CDR3 region has 14 residues. CDR3 region: CASSRGSMNTEAFF. The CDR3 DNA follows: TGTGCCAGCAGCAGGGGTTCTATGAACACTGAAGCTTTCTTT. Together with reference TRBV13 and TRBJ1-1, the CDR3 gives the full variable domain: AAGVIQSPRHLIKEKRETATLKCYPIPRHDTVYWYQQGPGQDPQFLISFYEKMQSDKGSIPDRFSAQQFSDYHSELNMSSLELGDSALYFCASSRGSMNTEAFFGQGTRLTVV.

This clone was seen more than once but under ten times. This chain links TRBV7-9 with TRBJ2-2, with D perhaps TRBD2 (6 bases). Looked up from germline, CDR1 is SEHNR and CDR2 is FQNEAQ (reference sequence). The CDR3 is made up of 15 amino acids. V lost 1 base to trimming and J lost 7 bases, with 13 bases between them. Here the CDR3 DNA reads TGTGCCAGCAGCTTAGGAGGAGGGGATAGCGGGGAGCTGTTTTTT. Translating gives CASSLGGGDSGELFF.

The V call is TRBV4-2, the J call TRBJ2-1, with 10 bases matching TRBD2. J gave up 6 bases and V 4 bases, and 9 bases lay outside the gene matches. This CDR3 is 16 amino acids long. Germline-derived CDR1 and CDR2 are LGHNA and YNFKEQ. The CDR3 region is CASSPEKREGGNEQFF. As DNA, the CDR3 is TGTGCCAGCAGCCCAGAAAAGCGGGAGGGCGGCAATGAGCAGTTCTTC.

The chain carries TRBV7-7 and TRBJ2-3; no firm D call. Trimming pared 5 bases from V and 1 base from J, leaving 7 bases between. This CDR3 contains 13 residues. Germline V gene lookup returns CDR1 SSHAT and CDR2 FNYEAQ (reference sequence). CDR3 nucleotide sequence: TGTGCCAGCAGCGGTCTAGGCACAGATACGCAGTATTTT. The encoded protein is CASSGLGTDTQYF.

The rearrangement uses TRBV18 and TRBJ2-7; D unclear. The germline V gene has CDR1 KGHSH and CDR2 LQKENI. The V end lost 1 base, the J end lost 3 bases, and 10 bases lay between the germline ends. This CDR3 has 14 amino acids. CDR3 sequence: CASSPLEKGYEQYF. Written as DNA, the CDR3 is TGTGCCAGCTCACCACTGGAGAAAGGCTACGAGCAGTACTTC.